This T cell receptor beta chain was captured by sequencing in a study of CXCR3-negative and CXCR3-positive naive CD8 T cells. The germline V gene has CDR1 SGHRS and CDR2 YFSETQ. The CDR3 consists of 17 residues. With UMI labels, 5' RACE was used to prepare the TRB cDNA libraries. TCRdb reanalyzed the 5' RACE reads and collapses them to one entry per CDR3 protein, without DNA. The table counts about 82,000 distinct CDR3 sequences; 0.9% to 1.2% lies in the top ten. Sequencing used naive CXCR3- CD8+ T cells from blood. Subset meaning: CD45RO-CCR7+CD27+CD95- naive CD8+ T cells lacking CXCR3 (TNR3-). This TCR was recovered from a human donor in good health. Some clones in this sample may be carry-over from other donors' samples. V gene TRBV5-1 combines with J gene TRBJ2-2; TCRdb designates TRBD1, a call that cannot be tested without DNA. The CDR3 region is CASSLGAGSLFAGELFF.